These 13 T cell receptor beta chains originate from one sample sequenced in a study of tumor-infiltrating lymphocytes in localized non-small cell lung cancer (dated by TCRdb to about 2021). Libraries were made using the immunoSEQ multiplex PCR assay. As stored in TCRdb, this immuneACCESS dataset retains in-frame rearrangements with V and J assigned. A fraction of the clones does not appear; measured against another copy, unresolved V genes explain less than half of the discrepancy, and the remainder lacks a known reason. The sample table holds some 15,000 clones, of which 80% to 90% were seen once. Of the sample, 19% is held by the ten largest clones. The specimen was lung tumor tissue. These receptors all stem from a human donor with non-small cell lung cancer.

About this clone: A junction end diverges from the germline sequence, so it may reflect a read error. Additional DNA sequences in this sample encode the identical CDR3. The CDR3 region is CASSEWVHGYTF. DNA of the CDR3: TGTGCCAGCAGTGAATGGGTACATGGCTACACCTTT. This chain links TRBV25-1 with TRBJ1-2; D unclear. CDR3 length: 12 amino acids. Germline V CDR1 and CDR2: MGHDK, SYGVNS.

The chain links TRBV30 to TRBJ1-6; 11 bases agree with TRBD1. The CDR3 runs to 15 residues. The trim removed 0 bases at V and 9 bases at J, leaving 4 bases unmatched. Germline assignment: CDR1 GTSNPN and CDR2 SVGIG (reference sequence). CDR3 nucleotides: TGTGCCTGGAGTGTACCAGGGACAGGGGGTTCACCCCTCCACTTT. The encoded protein is CAWSVPGTGGSPLHF. The whole variable domain, filled in from reference TRBV30 and TRBJ1-6, reads SQTIHQWPATLVQPVGSPLSLECTVEGTSNPNLYWYRQAAGRGLQLLFYSVGIGQISSEVPQNLSASRPQDRQFILSSKKLLLSDSGFYLCAWSVPGTGGSPLHFGNGTRLTVT.

This chain joins TRBV4-1 and TRBJ1-3; D is possibly TRBD1 (5 bases). Trimming pared 4 bases from V and 3 bases from J, leaving 7 bases between. Germline-derived CDR1 and CDR2 are MGHRA and YSYEKL. The CDR3 contains 13 residues. The CDR3 reads CASSRGLGNTIYF. CDR3 sequence (DNA): TGCGCCAGCAGCCGGGGCCTTGGAAACACCATATATTTT.

This clone was counted a few times. V is TRBV27 and J is TRBJ2-3; D not certain. Germline V gene lookup returns CDR1 MNHEY and CDR2 SMNVEV (reference sequence). Trimming pared 4 bases from V and 6 bases from J, leaving 8 bases between. CDR3 length equals 12 residues. CDR3 loop: CASSSKSDTQYF. CDR3 sequence (DNA): TGTGCCAGCAGTTCCAAATCTGATACGCAGTATTTT.

The chain joins TRBV9 to TRBJ2-3; 14 positions agree with TRBD2. This CDR3 comprises 19 residues. With 5 bases clipped from V and 6 bases from J, the junction kept 17 bases outside the gene matches. Germline V gives CDR1 SGDLS, CDR2 YYNGEE. This CDR3 reads CASSDLPPGTSGRQDTQYF. CDR3 in DNA: TGTGCCAGCAGTGACCTCCCCCCCGGGACTAGCGGGAGACAGGATACGCAGTATTTT.

V and J are TRBV27 and TRBJ1-5; no firm D call. Trimming removed 5 bases from V and 4 bases from J, with 15 bases in between. The germline gives CDR1 MNHEY, CDR2 SMNVEV (reference sequence). This CDR3 has 15 residues. The CDR3 DNA reads TGTGCCAGCAGTCCCCGGGGAGGGAGAAATCAGCCCCAGCATTTT. Translated: CASSPRGGRNQPQHF.

The V and J genes are TRBV19 and TRBJ1-5; no firm D call. V lost 2 bases to trimming and J lost 1 base, with 0 bases between them. CDR1 is LNHDA, CDR2 SQIVND, per germline (reference sequence). This CDR3 is built from 12 residues. As DNA, the CDR3 is TGTGCCAGTAGTATAAGCAATCAGCCCCAGCATTTT. This encodes CASSISNQPQHF.

This chain connects TRBV7-9 to TRBJ2-5; maybe TRBD1 (6 bases). This CDR3 is 12 amino acids long. The germline gives CDR1 SEHNR, CDR2 FQNEAQ (reference sequence). V gave up 5 bases and J gave up 7 bases, with 11 bases separating them. CDR3 residues: CASSTDSLTQYF. The CDR3 coding sequence is TGTGCCAGCAGCACGGACAGTCTGACCCAGTACTTC.

The V and J genes are TRBV28 and TRBJ2-1, with D unresolved. Germline V gene sequence: CDR1 MDHEN, CDR2 SYDVKM. Trimming cost V 6 bases and J 7 bases, with 7 bases left between them. This CDR3 region has 11 residues. The CDR3 bases are TGTGCCAGCAGCCTCGGTAATGAGCAGTTCTTC. Protein sequence: CASSLGNEQFF.

V and J are TRBV7-8 and TRBJ2-1; no reliable D call. V shed 2 bases and J shed 0 bases, with 8 bases lying between them. This CDR3 has 15 residues. Germline lookup yields CDR1 SGHVS and CDR2 FQNEAQ. The chain's CDR3 is CASSLTGSSYNEQFF. The CDR3 DNA reads as TGTGCCAGCAGCTTAACTGGAAGCTCCTACAATGAGCAGTTCTTC.

This CDR3 is CASSLGAGGVYEAFF. In DNA, the CDR3 is TGTGCCAGCAGCTTGGGGGCAGGGGGCGTCTATGAAGCTTTCTTT. The rearrangement joins TRBV5-5 to TRBJ1-1; 8 nucleotides align to TRBD1. This CDR3 is built from 15 residues. The germline CDR1 and CDR2 sequences are SGHKS and YYEKEE (reference sequence). V trimming: 0 bases; J trimming: 7 bases; junction bases outside the gene matches: 8.

The chain is built from TRBV5-4 and TRBJ2-3; 8 nucleotides align to TRBD2. J lost 2 bases, V lost 2 bases, and 4 bases had no gene match. Germline loops: CDR1 SGHNT, CDR2 YYREEE (reference sequence). The CDR3 runs to 15 residues. The CDR3 reads CASSFGGGPTDTQYF. CDR3 in DNA: TGTGCCAGCAGCTTTGGCGGGGGGCCCACAGATACGCAGTATTTT.

The chain couples TRBV28 to TRBJ1-1; D gene uncertain. CDR1 and CDR2 (germline): MDHEN, SYDVKM. The CDR3 totals 13 residues. V dropped 1 base and J dropped 1 base, with 4 bases sitting between them. DNA of the CDR3: TGTGCCAGCAGTTTATCGGCGAACACTGAAGCTTTCTTT. Encoded protein: CASSLSANTEAFF. The whole variable domain, filled in from reference TRBV28 and TRBJ1-1, reads DVKVTQSSRYLVKRTGEKVFLECVQDMDHENMFWYRQDPGLGLRLIYFSYDVKMKEKGDIPEGYSVSREKKERFSLILESASTNQTSMYLCASSLSANTEAFFGQGTRLTVV.